Following are 22 T cell receptor beta chains from one sample sequenced in a study of OX40 agonist ivuxolimab in advanced cancers. Only in-frame clones appear in the TCRdb table, and some are missing; sequencing was by immunoSEQ multiplex PCR. The repertoire has more than 65,000 clones, about 92% of them found once; the top ten carry over 8.5%. The source was CD4+ or CD8+ T cells sorted from blood, collected in a trial of the OX40 agonist ivuxolimab. The receptors derive from an adult with an advanced solid tumor such as melanoma, head and neck, liver or kidney cancer.

The rearrangement joins TRBV6-5 to TRBJ2-1, with 11 nucleotides matching TRBD2. The CDR3 has 16 residues. From germline, CDR1 is MNHEY and CDR2 SVGAGI. J lost 6 bases, V lost 3 bases, and 7 bases had no gene match. In nucleotides, the CDR3 is TGTGCCAGCAGTTATACTAGCGGGGGCCCGGGCAATGAGCAGTTCTTC. Translated: CASSYTSGGPGNEQFF.

V gene TRBV19 combines with J gene TRBJ1-1; no firm D call. CDR1 is LNHDA and CDR2 is SQIVND in the germline V gene (reference sequence). This CDR3 is 11 amino acids long. Trimming removed 10 bases at V and 0 bases at J, with 6 bases between. The CDR3 protein is CATYMNTEAFF. The CDR3 bases are TGTGCCACCTACATGAACACTGAAGCTTTCTTT.

The rearrangement links TRBV10-3 to TRBJ1-5, with TRBD1 matching over 8 bases. J was trimmed by 2 bases and V by 0 bases; bases with no gene match: 3. The germline V gene encodes CDR1 ENHRY and CDR2 SYGVKD. The CDR3 runs to 16 residues. Here the CDR3 reads CAISESGGQGNQPQHF. DNA of the CDR3: TGTGCCATCAGTGAGTCGGGGGGACAGGGCAATCAGCCCCAGCATTTT.

The chain joins TRBV7-9 to TRBJ2-2; D is undetermined. V dropped 2 bases and J dropped 4 bases, with 17 bases sitting between them. Germline V CDR1 and CDR2: SEHNR, FQNEAQ (reference sequence). The CDR3 has 17 residues. CDR3 coding DNA: TGTGCCAGCAGCTTATCGGGCGTAGGTCGAGGCACCGGGGAGCTGTTTTTT. Its protein is CASSLSGVGRGTGELFF.

To note about this clone: Different DNA sequences within this sample yield the same CDR3. V and J are TRBV19 and TRBJ2-3; no clear D. Trimming removed 1 base from V and 1 base from J, with 3 bases in between. CDR1 LNHDA and CDR2 SQIVND come from the germline V gene (reference sequence). The CDR3 extends over 13 amino acids. The CDR3 region has the DNA TGTGCCAGTAGTATAGTACGCACAGATACGCAGTATTTT. Encoded protein: CASSIVRTDTQYF. Together with reference TRBV19 and TRBJ2-3, the CDR3 gives the full variable domain: DGGITQSPKYLFRKEGQNVTLSCEQNLNHDAMYWYRQDPGQGLRLIYYSQIVNDFQKGDIAEGYSVSREKKESFPLTVTSAQKNPTAFYLCASSIVRTDTQYFGPGTRLTVL.

The chain carries TRBV27 and TRBJ1-4; D remains ambiguous. Trimming removed 1 base at V and 7 bases at J, with 16 bases between. This CDR3 contains 16 residues. The germline gives CDR1 MNHEY, CDR2 SMNVEV (reference sequence). Here the CDR3 reads CASSLLQPEGGEKLFF. CDR3 nucleotides: TGTGCCAGCAGTTTATTACAACCGGAGGGTGGTGAAAAACTGTTTTTT.

V is TRBV7-9 and J is TRBJ2-7, with D perhaps TRBD1 (6 bases). This CDR3 comprises 12 residues. The germline V and J ends were trimmed by 7 bases and 0 bases, with 7 bases remaining between them. CDR1 is SEHNR, CDR2 FQNEAQ, per germline (reference sequence). CDR3 loop: CASMDSSYEQYF. CDR3 DNA sequence: TGTGCCAGCATGGACAGCTCCTACGAGCAGTACTTC. Variable domain in full (rest from reference TRBV7-9 and TRBJ2-7): DTGVSQNPRHKITKRGQNVTFRCDPISEHNRLYWYRQTLGQGPEFLTYFQNEAQLEKSRLLSDRFSAERPKGSFSTLEIQRTEQGDSAMYLCASMDSSYEQYFGPGTRLTVT.

Concerning this clone itself: The germline gene is not matched at one end of the junction; a read error may be the cause. The V call is TRBV5-1, the J call TRBJ1-3; 7 bases are shared with TRBD1. Germline lookup yields CDR1 SGHRS and CDR2 YFSETQ. This CDR3 is 16 amino acids long. CDR3 nucleotides: TGCACCAGCAGCTTGGGGGACAGTTTTACTGGAAACACCATATATTTT. This translates into CTSSLGDSFTGNTIYF.

This chain links TRBV7-2 with TRBJ2-7; a weak D match, TRBD1 (6 bases). Germline-derived CDR1 and CDR2 are SGHTA and FQGNSA. The CDR3 runs to 14 residues. V lost 6 bases to trimming and J lost 1 base, with 13 bases between them. The CDR3 region is CASSPDRLSYEQYF. CDR3 nucleotide sequence: TGTGCCAGCAGTCCTGACAGGTTATCCTACGAGCAGTACTTC.

The chain links TRBV5-4 to TRBJ2-7, with D possibly matching TRBD2 (5 bases). V lost 6 bases and J 2 bases, leaving 12 bases between the germline ends. The germline gives CDR1 SGHNT, CDR2 YYREEE (reference sequence). The CDR3 loop spans 13 amino acids. CDR3 amino acids: CASTGGGTYEQYF. CDR3 nucleotides: TGTGCCAGCACGGGTGGAGGCACCTACGAGCAGTACTTC.

The sample holds a few counts of this clone. The V and J genes are TRBV13 and TRBJ1-5; D perhaps matches TRBD1 (6 bases). Trimming stripped 7 bases from V and 7 bases from J, with 11 bases between. From germline, CDR1 is PRHDT and CDR2 FYEKMQ (reference sequence). The CDR3 has 12 residues. CDR3 in amino acids: CASTKGGQPQHF. CDR3 nucleotides: TGTGCCAGCACCAAAGGGGGGCAGCCCCAGCATTTT.

The rearrangement joins TRBV27 to TRBJ1-5; D is uncertain. This CDR3 is 12 amino acids long. V lost 5 bases, J lost 7 bases, and 9 bases lay in between. Germline V lookup: CDR1 MNHEY, CDR2 SMNVEV (reference sequence). Written as DNA, the CDR3 is TGTGCCAGCAGTGACCTAGGGCAGCCCCAGCATTTT. It yields the protein CASSDLGQPQHF.

The gene calls are TRBV5-4 and TRBJ2-7; 8 bases align to TRBD2. The J segment lost 5 bases and the V segment lost 3 bases, leaving 10 bases of the junction unmatched. Germline CDR1 is SGHNT and CDR2 is YYREEE (reference sequence). CDR3 size: 15 residues. The CDR3 sequence is CASSWGSGAGNEQYF. The CDR3 nucleotides are TGTGCCAGCAGCTGGGGTAGCGGGGCGGGAAACGAGCAGTACTTC.

This chain uses TRBV6-1 with TRBJ2-1, with D uncertain. V was pared by 2 bases and J by 8 bases, with 16 bases between. From germline, CDR1 is MNHNS and CDR2 SASEGT. The CDR3 is 15 residues long. DNA for the CDR3: TGTGCCAGCAGTGAATGGGCGCCCGGCCGGGATGAGCAGTTCTTC. Translating it yields CASSEWAPGRDEQFF.

In its sample, this clone was seen once. The V and J genes are TRBV7-9 and TRBJ2-5; perhaps D is TRBD1 or TRBD2 (6 bases each). CDR1 and CDR2 (germline): SEHNR, FQNEAQ (reference sequence). The V end lost 5 bases, the J end lost 1 base, and 14 bases lay between the germline ends. The CDR3 has 15 residues. The CDR3 sequence: CASSPPGGSQETQYF. CDR3 nucleotides: TGTGCCAGCAGCCCCCCCGGGGGCTCCCAAGAGACCCAGTACTTC.

The chain carries TRBV9 and TRBJ1-5; D gene ambiguous. This CDR3 comprises 15 residues. The V gene's germline CDR1 is SGDLS and CDR2 YYNGEE. Trimming pared 0 bases from V and 6 bases from J, leaving 13 bases between. The CDR3 loop reads CASSVDGSLGQPQHF. DNA for the CDR3: TGTGCCAGCAGCGTAGACGGCTCTTTAGGTCAGCCCCAGCATTTT.

The rearrangement links TRBV2 to TRBJ2-7; D may be TRBD1 (5 bases). The V end lost 7 bases, the J end lost 2 bases, and 12 bases lay between the germline ends. The CDR3 is 13 residues long. In germline, CDR1 is SNHLY, CDR2 FYNNEI. CDR3 DNA: TGTGCCAGCAACCCTGACAGACCCTACGAGCAGTACTTC. Translated, it gives CASNPDRPYEQYF.

This chain uses TRBV27 with TRBJ2-1, with TRBD2 matching 11 bases. V lost 1 base, J lost 0 bases, and 11 bases stayed unmatched. The CDR3 is 20 amino acids. Germline-derived CDR1 and CDR2 are MNHEY and SMNVEV (reference sequence). CDR3 DNA sequence: TGTGCCAGCAGTTTATTAACTAGCGGGGGCCTCTTGAGCTCCTACAATGAGCAGTTCTTC. It yields the protein CASSLLTSGGLLSSYNEQFF.

This chain links TRBV11-2 with TRBJ2-3; D gene unclear. Trimming left V 0 bases short and J 0 bases short, with 10 bases between. Germline CDR1 is SGHAT and CDR2 is FQNNGV. This CDR3 is built from 16 residues. CDR3 sequence: CASSLEAVPSTDTQYF. As DNA, the CDR3 is TGTGCCAGCAGCTTAGAGGCAGTCCCTAGCACAGATACGCAGTATTTT. Full variable domain (remainder filled in from reference TRBV11-2 and TRBJ2-3): EAGVAQSPRYKIIEKRQSVAFWCNPISGHATLYWYQQILGQGPKLLIQFQNNGVVDDSQLPKDRFSAERLKGVDSTLKIQPAKLEDSAVYLCASSLEAVPSTDTQYFGPGTRLTVL.

This clone has a handful of counts. The rearrangement uses TRBV30 and TRBJ1-5, with D perhaps matching TRBD1 (6 bases). V was shortened by 5 bases and J by 0 bases, with 11 bases between the two germline ends. Germline CDR1 and CDR2: GTSNPN and SVGIG (reference sequence). The CDR3 length is 14 residues. The CDR3 coding sequence is TGTGCCTGGTCCCCAGGGGTTAGCAATCAGCCCCAGCATTTT. Its translation is CAWSPGVSNQPQHF.

This clone appeared a single time. The CDR3 loop is CASSPLVVAGAYTGELFF. CDR3 coding DNA: TGTGCCAGCAGCCCTCTGGTGGTAGCGGGGGCCTACACCGGGGAGCTGTTTTTT. V and J are TRBV11-1 and TRBJ2-2, with TRBD2 identical over 9 bases. The CDR3 has 18 amino acids. Trimming removed 5 bases from V and 3 bases from J; junction bases left unmatched: 13. Germline-derived CDR1 and CDR2 are SGHAT and FQDESV (reference sequence).

CDR3 loop: CASSVAGISYEQYF. CDR3 DNA sequence: TGTGCCAGCAGCGTGGCAGGGATTTCCTACGAGCAGTACTTC. V usage is TRBV9 and J usage is TRBJ2-7; weak D call: TRBD1 (5 bases). CDR3 size: 14 residues. V was shortened by 2 bases and J by 1 base, with 10 bases between the two germline ends. CDR1 and CDR2 (germline): SGDLS, YYNGEE.